These 9 T cell receptor beta chains were all obtained from the same sample, sequenced in a study of long-term antiretroviral therapy in people with HIV (dated by TCRdb to the early 2020s). The immunoSEQ hsTCRB v3.0 assay was used at survey level resolution for TRB variable region sequencing. Here the immuneACCESS table is served through TCRdb, limited to in-frame sequences with V and J called. Missing clones are a known gap in these copies; in checked studies unresolved V genes cover under half, and the rest lacks a known reason. The sample yields some 22,000 clones; more than 75% were counted once. Approximately 3.7% of the sample is held by the ten biggest clonotypes. Sequenced here: unsorted PBMCs, sampled 2.3 years after starting antiretroviral therapy. The receptor source for this set is a man between 60 and 70 years old with HIV.

The CDR3 nucleotides are TGTGCCAGCAGCTCTTCCCGGGTTTTTAGAAACACCATATATTTT. This gives the protein CASSSSRVFRNTIYF. The chain links TRBV5-8 to TRBJ1-3; D is unclear. Trimming shortened V by 3 bases and J by 5 bases, and 15 bases separated the two germline ends. In germline, CDR1 is SGHTS, CDR2 YDEGEE. The CDR3 covers 15 residues.

For the CDR3, the DNA is TGTGCCAGCAGTGCCCTCGTACAGGACGGAAAACTGTTTTTT. Amino acid sequence: CASSALVQDGKLFF. V usage is TRBV6-4 and J usage is TRBJ1-4; TRBD1 might be the D (5 bases). There are 14 residues in the CDR3. V was pared by 4 bases and J by 10 bases, with 16 bases between. CDR1 is MRHNA, CDR2 SNTAGT, per germline.

The chain links TRBV11-2 to TRBJ2-7; D uncertain. V was clipped by 8 bases and J by 2 bases, with 13 bases between them. Germline CDR1 SGHAT, CDR2 FQNNGV. CDR3 length equals 13 residues. Here the CDR3 DNA reads TGTGCCAGCTCCTCTCAGACCACCTACGAGCAGTACTTC. This codes for CASSSQTTYEQYF.

The chain has TRBV7-3 and TRBJ2-7; a weak D match, TRBD1 (5 bases). V was clipped by 2 bases and J by 6 bases, with 11 bases between them. CDR3 length: 13 amino acids. The germline V gene has CDR1 SGHTA and CDR2 FQGTGA. CDR3 DNA: TGTGCCAGCAGCTTAGGGGTGCAGGGCGAGCAGTACTTC. Amino acid sequence: CASSLGVQGEQYF.

This clone was observed once. This chain joins TRBV29-1 and TRBJ1-1; no reliable D call. Germline lookup yields CDR1 SQVTM and CDR2 ANQGSEA. The CDR3 has 12 amino acids. Deletions cut 5 bases from V and 5 bases from J, with 12 bases between. The CDR3 here is CSVNRVLTEAFF. The DNA for the CDR3 is TGCAGCGTTAACCGAGTTCTGACTGAAGCTTTCTTT. The whole variable domain, filled in from reference TRBV29-1 and TRBJ1-1, reads SAVISQKPSRDICQRGTSLTIQCQVDSQVTMMFWYRQQPGQSLTLIATANQGSEATYESGFVIDKFPISRPNLTFSTLTVSNMSPEDSSIYLCSVNRVLTEAFFGQGTRLTVV.

V usage is TRBV6-1 and J usage is TRBJ2-5; no firm D call. V was pared by 2 bases and J by 0 bases, with 7 bases between. The germline gives CDR1 MNHNS, CDR2 SASEGT. This CDR3 has 14 residues. The CDR3 DNA reads as TGTGCCAGCAGTGAAATCAGGCACCAAGAGACCCAGTACTTC. Translated: CASSEIRHQETQYF.

The V gene is TRBV29-1, the J gene TRBJ1-1, with D possibly being TRBD1 (6 bases). The CDR3 is 13 amino acids. Germline loops: CDR1 SQVTM, CDR2 ANQGSEA. Trimming stripped 3 bases from V and 0 bases from J, with 8 bases between. The DNA of the CDR3 is TGCAGCGTTGAGGGGGGCATGAACACTGAAGCTTTCTTT. It specifies CSVEGGMNTEAFF.

The genes are TRBV7-3 and TRBJ1-2; TRBD1 matches 7 bases. The V and J ends lost 4 bases and 7 bases, in that order; junction bases with no gene match: 9. Germline CDR1 reads SGHTA; CDR2 reads FQGTGA. CDR3 length: 14 residues. CDR3 in amino acids: CASSSTGRYSGYTF. The CDR3 DNA reads TGTGCCAGCAGCTCGACAGGGCGGTATTCTGGCTACACCTTC.

The chain has TRBV9 and TRBJ2-2; D may match TRBD1 or TRBD2 (5 bases each). Germline loops: CDR1 SGDLS, CDR2 YYNGEE. V shed 5 bases and J shed 10 bases, with 15 bases lying between them. The length of the CDR3 is 13 residues. CDR3 nucleotide sequence: TGTGCCAGCAGTGATACACCCGGGACGGAGCTGTTTTTT. The encoded protein is CASSDTPGTELFF.